Listed below are T cell receptor beta chains from one sample, sequenced in a study of blood T cell repertoires in COVID-19. Data came from immunoSEQ multiplex PCR; TCRdb stores just in-frame clones and leaves some out. The repertoire holds roughly 410,000 clones, with more than 70% as singletons. Sequencing used peripheral blood. The receptors shown here come from a woman aged 60 to 75 with COVID-19, enrolled during active disease. Both conserved end residues are part of each CDR3. D genes are given only for firm matches. For some rows the clone size is stated as once, few or many, or as a class when expanded; others skip it.

clone size,D gene,V gene,J gene,CDR3 DNA,CDR3 protein
.,TRBD1,TRBV7-2,TRBJ1-3,TGTGCCAGCAGCCTGAATCAGGGGGGAACTGGAAACACCATATATTTT,CASSLNQGGTGNTIYF
.,.,TRBV9,TRBJ1-1,TGTGCCAGCAGCGTAGTGCAGACACCGAACACTGAAGCTTTCTTT,CASSVVQTPNTEAFF
.,TRBD2,TRBV7-8,TRBJ2-3,TGTGCCAGCAGCAATAGCGGGGGGGCGGGAGATACGCAGTATTTT,CASSNSGGAGDTQYF
.,.,TRBV12-3/TRBV12-4,TRBJ1-5,TGTGCCAGCAGCGTACCGCAGGGGCCCCAGCATTTT,CASSVPQGPQHF
.,.,TRBV7-9,TRBJ2-2,TGTGCCAGCAGCTTCGGGAGCACCGGGGAGCTGTTTTTT,CASSFGSTGELFF
once,.,TRBV9,TRBJ2-1,TGTGCCAGCAGCCCCGCAGGGCAGTACTACAATGAGCAGTTCTTC,CASSPAGQYYNEQFF
.,TRBD2,TRBV28,TRBJ2-7,TGTGCCAGCAGTTCCCTGACTAGCCCTAGCGGGCAGTACTTC,CASSSLTSPSGQYF
.,.,TRBV28,TRBJ1-2,TGTGCCAGCAGCTTACTTGACGGGTATGGCTACACCTTC,CASSLLDGYGYTF
.,.,TRBV3-1/TRBV3-2,TRBJ2-1,TGTGCCAGCAGCCACACGGGGGGCCTTTACAATGAGCAGTTCTTC,CASSHTGGLYNEQFF
.,.,TRBV5-5,TRBJ2-7,TGTGCCAGCAGCTTGGCTGGGCTGCCTGAGCAGTACTTC,CASSLAGLPEQYF
once,.,TRBV9,TRBJ2-5,TGTGCCAGCAGCGTAGAGGGGTTGGGGCAAGAGACCCAGTACTTC,CASSVEGLGQETQYF
.,.,TRBV7-2,TRBJ1-2,TGTGCCAGCAGCGAACAATTCTATGGCTACACCTTC,CASSEQFYGYTF
.,.,TRBV27,TRBJ1-5,TGTGCCAGCAGTTTACAAGGGCCGGGGCAGCCCCAGCATTTT,CASSLQGPGQPQHF
.,TRBD1,TRBV6-5,TRBJ2-3,TGTGCCAGCAGTTACCGGGACAGGGGGACAGATACGCAGTATTTT,CASSYRDRGTDTQYF
.,TRBD1,TRBV11-2,TRBJ2-7,TGTGCCAGCACCTTGACAGGGAATTCCTACGAGCAGTACTTC,CASTLTGNSYEQYF
.,.,TRBV7-9,TRBJ1-2,TGTGCCAGCAGCTTATATGGAGCGGATAACTATGGCTACACCTTC,CASSLYGADNYGYTF
.,TRBD1,TRBV7-3,TRBJ1-1,TGTGCCAGCAGCACCGACAGGGGGAACACTGAAGCTTTCTTT,CASSTDRGNTEAFF
.,TRBD1,TRBV7-3,TRBJ1-2,TGTGCCAGCAGCTTAACGGACAGGGACTATGGCTACACCTTC,CASSLTDRDYGYTF
.,.,TRBV5-8,TRBJ1-4,TGTGCCAGCAGCTTGGAAGGAAGGGGTAATGAAAAACTGTTTTTT,CASSLEGRGNEKLFF
.,TRBD2,TRBV5-1,TRBJ2-3,TGCGCCAGCAGCTTAGGACTAGCTTGGGGCACAGATACGCAGTATTTT,CASSLGLAWGTDTQYF
.,.,TRBV11-1,TRBJ1-6,TGTGCCAGCAGCTTAAGTAGTTCACCCCTCCACTTT,CASSLSSSPLHF
.,TRBD1,TRBV7-3,TRBJ2-3,TGTGCCAGCAGCTTAACTGGGACAGGGGAAGATACGCAGTATTTT,CASSLTGTGEDTQYF
.,.,TRBV5-8,TRBJ2-5,TGTGCCAGCAGCTTGGATGGGGGCGCAAGACAGACCCAGTACTTC,CASSLDGGARQTQYF
.,.,TRBV7-9,TRBJ2-7,TGTGCCAGCAGCTATGGACAGCCCTCCTACGAGCAGTACTTC,CASSYGQPSYEQYF
once,.,TRBV5-5,TRBJ2-7,TGTGCCAGCACTCTCTATAGCAACTACGAGCAGTACTTC,CASTLYSNYEQYF
.,TRBD1,TRBV6-6,TRBJ1-5,TGTGCCAGCAGTCCGACAGGGTTCAATCAGCCCCAGCATTTT,CASSPTGFNQPQHF
once,.,TRBV15,TRBJ2-7,TGTGCCACCAGCAGAGATAGGGGGACTATTTCCTACGAGCAGTACTTC,CATSRDRGTISYEQYF
.,.,TRBV19,TRBJ2-4,TGTGCCAGTAGTCCCCGGGAAGGTCGGGGTGAAAACATTCAGTACTTC,CASSPREGRGENIQYF
few,TRBD1,TRBV27,TRBJ1-4,TGTGCCAGCAGTTCAGGGGGTTCAACTAATGAAAAACTGTTTTTT,CASSSGGSTNEKLFF